A single sample gave rise to the 2 T cell receptor beta chains below, sequenced in a study of shared clonotypes between healthy human individuals (dated by TCRdb to about 2020). Library preparation employed the immunoSEQ multiplex PCR assay. Drawn from immuneACCESS, this table holds only the in-frame rearrangements with V and J called that TCRdb kept. Clones are partly lost; checked studies trace under half to an unresolved V gene and leave the rest unexplained. The sample table shows 2 million to 2.5 million clones, and 90% to 95% are seen once. The ten largest clones take up 0.39% of the sample. What was sequenced was naive CD4+ T cells from PBMCs. The cell subset or site label on this specimen signifies: CD45RA+ positively selected. These TCRs come from a man younger than 35 in good health. Some clones in this sample may be carry-over from other donors' samples.

This clone was seen just once. The chain carries TRBV7-8 and TRBJ2-1; D may be TRBD2 (6 bases). V lost 5 bases, J lost 11 bases, and 16 bases lay in between. This CDR3 region has 13 residues. Germline CDR1 and CDR2: SGHVS and FQNEAQ. CDR3 sequence reads: CASSPLRGGKQFF. CDR3 coding DNA: TGTGCCAGCAGCCCTCTGCGTGGCGGGAAGCAGTTCTTC.

This chain links TRBV18 with TRBJ2-2, with 8 bases matching TRBD1. The junction had 5 bases not matched to a gene; V was cut back by 4 bases and J by 1 base. The V gene's germline CDR1 is KGHSH and CDR2 LQKENI. The CDR3 contains 16 residues. CDR3 DNA sequence: TGTGCCAGCTCACTCCAGGGGGCGCGGAACACCGGGGAGCTGTTTTTT. Its translation: CASSLQGARNTGELFF.